This TCR beta chain stems from a study of T-cell memory formation after mild COVID-19. Remarks on this clonotype: Antigen unknown.

Study conclusions and caveats: Among clones peaking at day 37 in the second wave, SARS-CoV-2 specificity remained unconfirmed. That cross-reactive memory joined was suggested by some responding clones appearing in pre-infection memory.

CDR1 SNHLY and CDR2 FYNNEI come from the germline V gene. The CDR3 has 15 residues. V lost 6 bases to trimming and J lost 0 bases, with 15 bases between them. 5'RACE primed at constant segments yielded TCR alpha and TCR beta cDNA libraries bearing sample barcodes and UMIs. TCRdb re-derived calls from the 5' RACE reads in MiXCR, one entry per CDR3 protein. The repertoire holds 200,000 to 300,000 distinct CDR3 sequences, with 16% as singletons. Sequencing input: PBMCs or a T cell subset sorted from them (not recorded which). The rearrangement links TRBV2 to TRBJ2-7; possibly TRBD2 for D (6 bases). This receptor was obtained from a man between 18 and 29 years old who had mild COVID-19 (a few samples of this study predate the infection). Cell type and time point are not known. DNA for the CDR3: TGTGCCAGCAGGGCCGGGACTTCCAGCTCCTACGAGCAGTACGTC. Protein product: CASRAGTSSSYEQYV.